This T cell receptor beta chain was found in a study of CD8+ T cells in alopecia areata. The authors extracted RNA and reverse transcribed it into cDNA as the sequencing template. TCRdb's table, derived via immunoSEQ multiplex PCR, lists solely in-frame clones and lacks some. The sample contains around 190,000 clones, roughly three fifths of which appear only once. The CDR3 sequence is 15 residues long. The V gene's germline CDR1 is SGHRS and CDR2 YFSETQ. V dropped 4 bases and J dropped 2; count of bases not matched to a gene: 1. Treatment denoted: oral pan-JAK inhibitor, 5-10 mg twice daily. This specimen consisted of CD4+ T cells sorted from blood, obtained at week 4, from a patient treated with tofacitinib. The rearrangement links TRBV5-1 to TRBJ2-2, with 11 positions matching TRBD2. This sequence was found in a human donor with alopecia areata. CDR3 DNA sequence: TGCGCCAGCAGCGGGACTAGCGGTAACACCGGGGAGCTGTTTTTT. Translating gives CASSGTSGNTGELFF.